The 8 T cell receptor beta chains below were found in one sample sequenced in a study of cytomegalovirus exposure and HLA in healthy donors. Vbeta (60) and Jbeta (13) primers were used in the PCR. TCRdb keeps only in-frame clones here, not all; method: immunoSEQ multiplex PCR. The sample holds fewer than 140,000 clones, around 71% seen once. Sequenced input: PBMCs. These receptors all come from a boy aged 5-17 years in good health and CMV-seronegative.

CDR3 nucleotide sequence: TGTGCCAGCAGCTTGACAGGGGGGAACACTGAAGCTTTCTTT. Translating it yields CASSLTGGNTEAFF. The chain carries TRBV7-9 and TRBJ1-1; TRBD1 matches 9 bases. Germline trimming cut 3 bases from V and 1 base from J; bases unmatched to any gene: 0. Germline CDR1 is SEHNR and CDR2 is FQNEAQ (reference sequence). The CDR3 is 14 amino acids.

This rearrangement joins TRBV7-9 to TRBJ1-1, with D tentatively TRBD1 (5 bases). Germline CDR1 reads SEHNR; CDR2 reads FQNEAQ (reference sequence). The CDR3 consists of 15 residues. Trimming stripped 5 bases from V and 1 base from J, with 14 bases between. CDR3 loop: CASSPAGVTNTEAFF. The CDR3 coding sequence is TGTGCCAGCAGCCCAGCGGGGGTGACGAACACTGAAGCTTTCTTT.

This clone has only a few counts. This chain connects TRBV4-1 to TRBJ2-1; 8 bases are a match to TRBD2. CDR1 and CDR2 from the germline V gene are MGHRA and YSYEKL. The CDR3 is made up of 15 amino acids. The V gene end was trimmed by 3 bases and the J gene end by 7 bases; junction bases not matched to a gene: 8. This chain's CDR3 is CASSQAVAGRNEQFF. The CDR3 DNA reads TGCGCCAGCAGCCAGGCAGTAGCGGGAAGGAATGAGCAGTTCTTC.

The J gene is TRBJ2-1, the V gene TRBV6-1, with a weak D call TRBD2 (6 bases). CDR3 size: 12 residues. V was trimmed by 6 bases and J by 16 bases, leaving 19 bases between them. The germline V gene has CDR1 MNHNS and CDR2 SASEGT. The CDR3 spells CASRGSSVDAFF. The CDR3 coding sequence is TGTGCCAGCAGAGGGTCTAGCGTCGACGCCTTCTTC.

This clone appeared a single time. The V and J genes are TRBV5-6 and TRBJ2-7, with no clear D. Germline loops: CDR1 SGHDT, CDR2 YYEEEE. This CDR3 is 12 amino acids long. V was pared by 4 bases and J by 3 bases, with 8 bases between. In nucleotides, the CDR3 is TGTGCCAGCAGCCTAGGTGGCTACGAGCAGTACTTC. Translated: CASSLGGYEQYF.

The rearrangement uses TRBV9 and TRBJ1-2, with unresolved D. From germline, CDR1 is SGDLS and CDR2 YYNGEE. This CDR3 has 14 residues. Trimming took 0 bases from V and 0 from J, leaving 6 bases between them. The CDR3 reads CASSVGPANYGYTF. For the CDR3, the DNA is TGTGCCAGCAGCGTAGGTCCAGCTAACTATGGCTACACCTTC.

The chain links TRBV6-6 to TRBJ1-4; no clear D gene. Germline V gene data show CDR1 as MNHNY and CDR2 as SVGAGI (reference sequence). V was trimmed by 6 bases and J by 4 bases, leaving 6 bases between them. This CDR3 contains 12 residues. The chain's CDR3 is CASSRGNEKLFF. The CDR3 nucleotides are TGTGCCAGCAGCAGAGGTAATGAAAAACTGTTTTTT.

Only one count was recorded for this clone. The chain joins TRBV13 to TRBJ2-1; D gene ambiguous. The germline V gene encodes CDR1 PRHDT and CDR2 FYEKMQ (reference sequence). This CDR3 contains 18 residues. V was shortened by 0 bases and J by 0 bases, with 15 bases between the two germline ends. The CDR3 sequence: CASSLGQTAGSSYNEQFF. CDR3 DNA: TGTGCCAGCAGCTTAGGCCAAACAGCCGGAAGCTCCTACAATGAGCAGTTCTTC.